This paragraph reports one TCR beta chain. Its cognate antigen is unknown. With V trimmed by 7 bases and J by 0 bases, 5 bases remained unmatched. In germline, CDR1 is SNHLY, CDR2 FYNNEI. CDR3 size: 15 residues. A second PCR of 7 to 11 cycles used a sample-barcoded 5' primer and a J-beta primer mix. Researchers report that a template-switch adaptor with 12 random nucleotides tagged each cDNA molecule. From the 5' RACE reads, TCRdb called clonotypes with MiXCR, one entry per CDR3 protein. The table has 950,000 to 1,200,000 distinct CDR3 sequences, approximately 38% seen once. PBMCs were isolated at a quantity of at least 7 million per sample. The data were obtained in a study of blood T cells in healthy people across ages. Study-wide results and limits: PBMCs were not sorted, which prevented a conclusive comparison of naive versus antigen-experienced cells. Long-lived and aged donors differed, with more naive CD4+ cells and higher diversity in the long-lived.

Material: blood. This receptor was identified in a man younger than 35 in good health. The V and J genes are TRBV2 and TRBJ2-3, with 9 bases that match TRBD1. The CDR3 coding sequence is TGTGCCAGCAAGGGGACAGGGCCTAGCACAGATACGCAGTATTTT. This encodes CASKGTGPSTDTQYF.